The 20 T cell receptor beta chains given below trace back to one sample, sequenced in a study of T-cell reconstitution after alpha-beta-depleted transplantation in children. Library preparation (for TCRbeta) was performed with unique molecular identifiers. TCRdb independently ran MiXCR on the PCR reads; one entry per CDR3 protein. The top ten clones hold 4.5% to 7% of a sample with 400,000 to 500,000 distinct CDR3 sequences, approximately 10% of them seen once. The source material was PBMCs from the stem cell graft donor, sampled from the stem cell graft. These receptor sequences come from a human donor who donated a stem cell graft to a child with acute myeloid leukemia.

This clonotype occurred a few times. The V gene is TRBV6-1, the J gene TRBJ1-6; no reliable D call. The length of the CDR3 is 15 residues. In germline, CDR1 is MNHNS, CDR2 SASEGT. V lost 6 bases and J 0 bases, leaving 9 bases between the germline ends. The CDR3 sequence: CASSSRSSYNSPLHF. CDR3 nucleotides: TGTGCCAGCAGCTCACGGAGCTCCTATAATTCACCCCTCCACTTT.

In its sample, this clonotype was seen a few times. The chain is built from TRBV7-3 and TRBJ2-3; TRBD2 matches at 8 bases. V gave up 5 bases and J gave up 1 base; unmatched junction bases: 11. This CDR3 contains 17 residues. CDR1 and CDR2 (germline): SGHTA, FQGTGA. CDR3: CASSPPRGTSGTDTQYF. The CDR3 coding sequence is TGTGCCAGCAGCCCCCCCCGGGGGACTAGTGGCACAGATACGCAGTATTTT.

The sample holds many counts of this clonotype. The V and J genes are TRBV24-1 and TRBJ2-2, with D perhaps matching TRBD1 (5 bases). V was trimmed by 4 bases and J by 3 bases, leaving 11 bases between them. The CDR3 extends over 15 amino acids. Germline V lookup: CDR1 KGHDR, CDR2 SFDVKD. This chain's CDR3 is CATSDSGYDTGELFF. CDR3 DNA sequence: TGTGCCACCAGTGACTCAGGGTACGACACCGGGGAGCTGTTTTTT.

J is TRBJ2-5 and V is TRBV7-2; D is ambiguous. The CDR3 is 11 amino acids. Germline CDR1 reads SGHTA; CDR2 reads FQGNSA. Trimming left V 5 bases short and J 11 bases short, with 12 bases between. The DNA of the CDR3 is TGTGCCAGCAGCGAGGCGTCTAGTCAGTACTTC. Amino acids: CASSEASSQYF.

This clonotype was seen only a few times. The chain carries TRBV6-5 and TRBJ2-7; 14 nucleotides agree with TRBD2. Germline loops: CDR1 MNHEY, CDR2 SVGAGI. Germline trimming cut 2 bases from V and 4 bases from J; bases unmatched to any gene: 4. CDR3 length: 16 amino acids. The CDR3 here is CASSYGGTSGSYEQYF. For the CDR3, the DNA is TGTGCCAGCAGTTACGGGGGGACTAGCGGGAGTTACGAGCAGTACTTC.

This clonotype was counted at least ten times. The chain is built from TRBV5-1 and TRBJ2-1, with 9 bases that match TRBD1. The CDR3 loop spans 16 amino acids. Germline V gene data show CDR1 as SGHRS and CDR2 as YFSETQ. J gave up 3 bases and V 4 bases, and 8 bases lay outside the gene matches. CDR3 sequence reads: CASSPGDRAGYNEQFF. CDR3 bases: TGCGCCAGCAGCCCCGGGGACAGGGCAGGCTACAATGAGCAGTTCTTC.

This clonotype was counted only a few times. The V and J genes are TRBV12-3 or TRBV12-4 and TRBJ1-5; TRBD1 might be the D (5 bases). V shed 2 bases and J shed 7 bases, with 12 bases lying between them. The CDR3 sequence is 14 residues long. The CDR3 protein is CASSLRGSGQPQHF. The CDR3 DNA reads TGTGCCAGCAGTTTACGTGGGTCAGGGCAGCCCCAGCATTTT.

The chain is built from TRBV5-6 and TRBJ2-7, with 12 bases aligning to TRBD2. The germline V gene encodes CDR1 SGHDT and CDR2 YYEEEE. Trimming cost V 2 bases and J 6 bases; bases outside gene matches: 6. The CDR3 extends over 15 amino acids. The CDR3 loop is CASSFRLAGALEQYF. The CDR3 DNA reads as TGTGCCAGCAGCTTTAGACTAGCGGGAGCCCTCGAGCAGTACTTC.

The chain uses TRBV3-1 and TRBJ2-1, with TRBD2 matching 7 bases. The CDR3 has 15 amino acids. From germline, CDR1 is LGHDT and CDR2 YNNKEL (reference sequence). With 10 bases clipped from V and 9 bases from J, the junction kept 18 bases outside the gene matches. The CDR3 nucleotides read TGTGCCACCACCCCGCTGACTCGGGGGGAAGCTGAGCAGTTCTTC. It is translated as CATTPLTRGEAEQFF.

In its sample, this clonotype was seen a few times. J is TRBJ2-3 and V is TRBV5-1; D not certain. This CDR3 region has 14 residues. V was clipped by 1 base and J by 2 bases, with 8 bases between them. Germline V lookup: CDR1 SGHRS, CDR2 YFSETQ. For the CDR3, the DNA is TGCGCCAGCAGCTTGACGGGCGCCACAGATACGCAGTATTTT. This gives the protein CASSLTGATDTQYF.

This clonotype was found a few times. The chain links TRBV29-1 to TRBJ2-1, with 8 bases identical to TRBD1. Germline V CDR1 and CDR2: SQVTM, ANQGSEA. CDR3 length equals 13 residues. The trim removed 3 bases at V and 5 bases at J, leaving 3 bases unmatched. The CDR3 region is CSVDRQGHNEQFF. In DNA, the CDR3 is TGCAGCGTTGACAGACAGGGGCACAATGAGCAGTTCTTC.

The rearrangement links TRBV2 to TRBJ1-2; possible D gene TRBD1, 6 bases. Germline V lookup: CDR1 SNHLY, CDR2 FYNNEI. This CDR3 has 13 residues. V gave up 5 bases and J gave up 7 bases, with 14 bases separating them. In DNA form, the CDR3 reads TGTGCCAGCAGTCAATACAGGGATGTTGGCTACACCTTC. It encodes CASSQYRDVGYTF. Full variable domain (remainder filled in from reference TRBV2 and TRBJ1-2): EPEVTQTPSHQVTQMGQEVILRCVPISNHLYFYWYRQILGQKVEFLVSFYNNEISEKSEIFDDQFSVERPDGSNFTLKIRSTKLEDSAMYFCASSQYRDVGYTFGSGTRLTVV.

This clonotype was seen repeatedly, ten times or more. The chain couples TRBV3-1 to TRBJ2-6; no definite D call. V shed 1 base and J shed 4 bases, with 8 bases lying between them. The CDR3 is made up of 15 amino acids. Germline V gene data show CDR1 as LGHDT and CDR2 as YNNKEL (reference sequence). CDR3 sequence: CASSQGLGGANVLTF. The CDR3 coding sequence is TGTGCCAGCAGCCAAGGCCTTGGGGGGGCCAACGTCCTGACTTTC.

A few counts support this clonotype. V usage is TRBV20-1 and J usage is TRBJ2-7; 11 bases line up with TRBD2. There are 15 residues in the CDR3. Germline V CDR1 and CDR2: DFQATT, SNEGSKA (reference sequence). Losses at the gene ends were 2 bases for V and 5 bases for J; bases not matched to a gene: 8. The CDR3 coding sequence is TGCAGTGCTAGACCTAGCGGGAGGTACGGTAACGAGCAGTACTTC. Its protein product is CSARPSGRYGNEQYF.

A remark on this clonotype: The conserved phenylalanine or tryptophan normally closing the CDR3 is absent here, so this likely arose from a read error. The rearrangement joins TRBV3-1 to TRBJ1-1, with 7 bases that match TRBD1. Germline trimming cut 3 bases from V and 3 bases from J; bases unmatched to any gene: 7. In germline, CDR1 is LGHDT, CDR2 YNNKEL (reference sequence). CDR3 length: 15 amino acids. The CDR3 spells CASSQENRGHTEAFS. CDR3 coding DNA: TGTGCCAGCAGCCAGGAAAACAGGGGCCACACTGAAGCTTTCTCT.

This chain links TRBV7-8 with TRBJ2-2; no definite D call. The CDR3 is 13 residues long. V lost 9 bases to trimming and J lost 2 bases, with 10 bases between them. Germline assignment: CDR1 SGHVS and CDR2 FQNEAQ. CDR3 sequence: CARRGGNTGELFF. CDR3 sequence (DNA): TGTGCCAGACGCGGCGGTAACACCGGGGAGCTGTTTTTT.

This clonotype was detected ten times or more. J is TRBJ1-1 and V is TRBV7-2; D not certain. The CDR3 runs 11 residues. CDR1 and CDR2 (germline): SGHTA, FQGNSA. The V end lost 3 bases, the J end lost 6 bases, and 5 bases lay between the germline ends. The CDR3 DNA reads as TGTGCCAGCAGCTTCGGGGCTGAAGCTTTCTTT. Its protein product is CASSFGAEAFF.

The table lists this clonotype with many counts. The gene calls are TRBV29-1 and TRBJ1-2; perhaps TRBD1 as D (5 bases). V shed 4 bases and J shed 7 bases, with 10 bases lying between them. Per germline, CDR1 SQVTM and CDR2 ANQGSEA. There are 11 residues in the CDR3. In nucleotides, the CDR3 is TGCAGCGTTGGTACAGGCGCTGGCTACACCTTC. Residues: CSVGTGAGYTF.

The V and J genes are TRBV20-1 and TRBJ1-2; D remains ambiguous. The length of the CDR3 is 12 residues. In germline, CDR1 is DFQATT, CDR2 SNEGSKA (reference sequence). Trimming shortened V by 0 bases and J by 8 bases, and 10 bases separated the two germline ends. DNA of the CDR3: TGCAGTGCTAGAGATCTCGGAGAAGGCTACACCTTC. It codes for CSARDLGEGYTF.

This clonotype was recorded at least ten times. This chain links TRBV10-3 with TRBJ2-7, with 8 bases fitting TRBD1. V trimming: 0 bases; J trimming: 3 bases; junction bases outside the gene matches: 4. Germline CDR1 reads ENHRY; CDR2 reads SYGVKD. The CDR3 contains 15 residues. The CDR3 sequence is CAISESQGAVYEQYV. In nucleotides, the CDR3 is TGTGCCATCAGTGAGTCGCAGGGGGCGGTCTACGAGCAGTACGTC.